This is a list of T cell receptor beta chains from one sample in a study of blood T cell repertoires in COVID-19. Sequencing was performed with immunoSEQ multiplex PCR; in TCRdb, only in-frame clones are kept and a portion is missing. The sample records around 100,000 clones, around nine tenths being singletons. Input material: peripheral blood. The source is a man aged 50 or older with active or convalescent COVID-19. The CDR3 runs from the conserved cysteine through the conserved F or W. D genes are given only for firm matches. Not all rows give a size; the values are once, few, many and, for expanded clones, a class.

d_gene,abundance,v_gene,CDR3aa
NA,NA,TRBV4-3,CASSQGQGGYGYTF
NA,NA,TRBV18,CASSPTFPGELFF
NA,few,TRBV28,CASRLGAYPEAFF
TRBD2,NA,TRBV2,CASTIAGVHNEQFF
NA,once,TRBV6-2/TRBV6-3,CASSYGGTNTGELFF
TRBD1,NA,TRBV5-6,CASSSGQGNNSPLHF
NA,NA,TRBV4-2,CASSQDGQGKETQYF
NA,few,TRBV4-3,CASSRQIPLNQETQYF
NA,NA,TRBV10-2,CASSSGTPNTGELFF
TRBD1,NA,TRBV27,CASCGTGGTGELFF
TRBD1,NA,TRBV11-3,CASSSTGVWNEQFF
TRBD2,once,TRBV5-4,CASSSTSTSTDTQYF
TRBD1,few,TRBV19,CASRMGQFNTGELFF
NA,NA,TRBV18,CASSPGTTKDYTF
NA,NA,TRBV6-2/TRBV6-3,CASSRGQVTEAFF
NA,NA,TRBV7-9,CASSLISGTDTQYF
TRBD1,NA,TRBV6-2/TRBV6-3,CASSWDSINGYTF
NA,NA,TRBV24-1,CATRRTAYEQYF
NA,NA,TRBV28,CASTSPIVNYGYTF
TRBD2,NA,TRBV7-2,CASSLAGTRSHEQYF
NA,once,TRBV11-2,CASSLNPDSAYNEQFF
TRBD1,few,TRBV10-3,CAISEDRGLWNQPQHF
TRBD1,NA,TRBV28,CASSATDRGFYGYTF
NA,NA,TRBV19,CASSFQTGQETQYF
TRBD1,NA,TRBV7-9,CASSQTDRVTGELFF
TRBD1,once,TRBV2,CASSEQGGHSGNTIYF
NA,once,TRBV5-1,CASSFRGRAGAYNEQFF
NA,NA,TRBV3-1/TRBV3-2,CASSQASPISYNNSPLHF
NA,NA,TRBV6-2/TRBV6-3,CASSYSGAAYGYTF
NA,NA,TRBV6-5,CASRLAGLNTEAFF
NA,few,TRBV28,CASSLGGGAGTDTQYF
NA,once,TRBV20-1,CSASHQDGYTF
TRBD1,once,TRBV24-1,CATSGTGYGYTF
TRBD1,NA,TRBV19,CASSILGGGGNTEAFF
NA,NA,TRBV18,CASSPPGSPYEQYF